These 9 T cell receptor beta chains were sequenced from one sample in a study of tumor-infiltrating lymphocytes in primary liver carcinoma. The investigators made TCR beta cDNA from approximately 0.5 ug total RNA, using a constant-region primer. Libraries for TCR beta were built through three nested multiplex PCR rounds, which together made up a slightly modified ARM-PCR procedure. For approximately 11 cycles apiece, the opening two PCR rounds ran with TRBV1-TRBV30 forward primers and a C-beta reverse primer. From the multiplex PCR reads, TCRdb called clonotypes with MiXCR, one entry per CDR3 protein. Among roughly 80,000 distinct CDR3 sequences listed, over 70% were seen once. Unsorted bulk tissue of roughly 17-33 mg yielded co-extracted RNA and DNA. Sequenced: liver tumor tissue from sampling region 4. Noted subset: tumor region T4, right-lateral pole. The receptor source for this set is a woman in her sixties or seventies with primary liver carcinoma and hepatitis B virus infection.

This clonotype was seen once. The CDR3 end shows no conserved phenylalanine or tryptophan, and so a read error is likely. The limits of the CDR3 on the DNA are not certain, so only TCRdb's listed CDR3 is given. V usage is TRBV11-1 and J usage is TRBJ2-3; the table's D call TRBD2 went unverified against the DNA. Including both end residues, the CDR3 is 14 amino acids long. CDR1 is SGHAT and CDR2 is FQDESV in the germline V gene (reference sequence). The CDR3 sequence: CASRLRQHAGESHI.

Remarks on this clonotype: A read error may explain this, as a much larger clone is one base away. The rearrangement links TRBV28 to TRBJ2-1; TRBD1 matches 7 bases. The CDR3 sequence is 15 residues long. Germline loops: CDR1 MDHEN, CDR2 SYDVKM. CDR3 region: CACSRGGSTSYEQFF. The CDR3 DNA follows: TGTGCCTGCAGCAGAGGGGGCTCGACATCCTATGAGCAGTTCTTC. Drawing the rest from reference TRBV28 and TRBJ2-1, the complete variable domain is DVKVTQSSRYLVKRTGEKVFLECVQDMDHENMFWYRQDPGLGLRLIYFSYDVKMKEKGDIPEGYSVSREKKERFSLILESASTNQTSMYLCACSRGGSTSYEQFFGPGTRLTVL.

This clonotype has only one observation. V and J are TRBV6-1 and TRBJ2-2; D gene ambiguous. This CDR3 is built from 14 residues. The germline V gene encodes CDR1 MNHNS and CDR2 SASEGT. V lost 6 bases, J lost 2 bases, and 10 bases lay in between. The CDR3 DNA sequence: TGTGCCAGCAGACTGGGCCGAAACACCGGGGAGCTGTTTTTT. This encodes CASRLGRNTGELFF.

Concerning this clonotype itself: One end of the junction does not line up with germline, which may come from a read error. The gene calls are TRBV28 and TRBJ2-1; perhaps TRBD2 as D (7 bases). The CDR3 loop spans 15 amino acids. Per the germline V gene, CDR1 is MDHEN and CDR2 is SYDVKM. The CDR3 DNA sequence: TGTGCCAGCAGCAGAACGGGGGGCTCCCACAATGAGCGGTTCTTC. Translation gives CASSRTGGSHNERFF.

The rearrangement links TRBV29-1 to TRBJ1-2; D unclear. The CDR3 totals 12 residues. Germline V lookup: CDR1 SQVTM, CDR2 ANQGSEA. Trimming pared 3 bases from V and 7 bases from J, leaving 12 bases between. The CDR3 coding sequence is TGCAGCGTTGAGAACATGGGCTGTGGCTACACCTTC. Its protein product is CSVENMGCGYTF.

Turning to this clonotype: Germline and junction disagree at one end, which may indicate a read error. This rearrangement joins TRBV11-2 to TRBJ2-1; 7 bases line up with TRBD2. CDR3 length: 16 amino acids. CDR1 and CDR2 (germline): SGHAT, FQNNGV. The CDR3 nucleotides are TGTACTAGCAGCTTAGGTTTTCTAGCGGACTACATTGAGCAGTTCTTC. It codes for CTSSLGFLADYIEQFF.

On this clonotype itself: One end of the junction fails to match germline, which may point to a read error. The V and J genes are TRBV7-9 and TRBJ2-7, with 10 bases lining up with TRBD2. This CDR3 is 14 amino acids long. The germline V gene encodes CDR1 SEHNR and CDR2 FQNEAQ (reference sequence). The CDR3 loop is CASSLQAGGYEQYF. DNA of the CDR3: TGTGCTAGCAGCCTCCAAGCGGGAGGGTACGAGCAGTACTTC.

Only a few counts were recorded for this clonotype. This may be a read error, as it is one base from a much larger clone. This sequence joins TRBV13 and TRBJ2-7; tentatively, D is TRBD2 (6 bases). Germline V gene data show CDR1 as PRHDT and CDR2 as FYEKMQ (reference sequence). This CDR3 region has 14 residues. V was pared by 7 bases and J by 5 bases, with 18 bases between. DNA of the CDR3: TGTGCCAGCAACGGAAGACTAGTCGGTAACGAGCAGTACTTC. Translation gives CASNGRLVGNEQYF. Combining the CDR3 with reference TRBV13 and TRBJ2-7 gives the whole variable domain AAGVIQSPRHLIKEKRETATLKCYPIPRHDTVYWYQQGPGQDPQFLISFYEKMQSDKGSIPDRFSAQQFSDYHSELNMSSLELGDSALYFCASNGRLVGNEQYFGPGTRLTVT.

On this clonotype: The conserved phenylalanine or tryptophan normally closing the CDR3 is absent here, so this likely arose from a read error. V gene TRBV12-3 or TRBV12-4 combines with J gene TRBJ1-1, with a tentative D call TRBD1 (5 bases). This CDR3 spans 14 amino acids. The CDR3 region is CVSSSLTANTEAFS. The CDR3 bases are TGTGTCAGCAGTTCCCTGACAGCCAACACTGAAGCTTTCTCT.